This T cell receptor (beta chain) was identified in a study of T cell responses to AZD1222 COVID-19 vaccine. Study-wide findings and caveats: Regions 160-218 and 743-854 held dominance among vaccine-associated CD4 TCRs, which spanned spike.

About this clone itself: The antigen remains undetermined.

The assay was immunoSEQ multiplex PCR, and TCRdb's table has in-frame clones only and misses some. The table shows over 110,000 clones, with roughly 92% occurring only once. The CDR3 runs 14 residues. In germline, CDR1 is LNHDA, CDR2 SQIVND (reference sequence). V was shortened by 3 bases and J by 0 bases, with 6 bases between the two germline ends. The material was peripheral blood, obtained 28 days after the second AZD1222 dose. V gene TRBV19 combines with J gene TRBJ1-5; unclear D gene. This receptor was taken from an adult who received the AZD1222 COVID-19 vaccine. For the CDR3, the DNA is TGTGCCAGTAGTATCGGAGTTAGCAATCAGCCCCAGCATTTT. This sequence encodes CASSIGVSNQPQHF.